This T cell receptor beta chain was recovered during a study of OX40 agonist ivuxolimab in advanced cancers. Concerning the study at large: The costimulatory receptor OX40 (CD134) was targeted by ivuxolimab, a fully human IgG2 agonistic monoclonal antibody. The purpose of peripheral TCRbeta sequencing was to test whether ivuxolimab changed TCR sequence diversity and led to clonal T-cell expansion. Partial responses occurred in three dose-escalation patients, of whom one had hepatocellular carcinoma and two had cutaneous melanoma. Of the approximately 53 patients in dose escalation, 19 had hepatocellular carcinoma, approximately 15 had melanoma, 9 had renal cell carcinoma and 9 had head and neck cancer. Patients were allowed to have had prior anti-PD-1, anti-PD-L1 or anti-CTLA-4 therapy, and around 37% of the dose-escalation patients had previously received checkpoint inhibitors. A male proportion of approximately 83% and a mean age of approximately 62 years, ranging from roughly 23 to 85, were recorded for the dose-escalation cohort. Intravenous ivuxolimab was administered to patients every 2 weeks at six dose levels: 0.01, 0.1, 0.3, 1.5, 3 and 10 mg/kg. The paper describes the monotherapy dose-escalation part (N = 52 patients) of the phase I trial of ivuxolimab. On the study overall, not on this receptor specifically: After ivuxolimab, more expanded clones were found on average in CD8+ T cells than in CD4+ T cells. Antigen specificity was not determined for the clonally expanded peripheral T cells. In the 0.1-3.0 mg/kg groups, partial responders had among the lowest normalized peripheral clonal expansion, particularly in CD8+ T cells. At doses of 0.1 to 3.0 mg/kg, clonal expansion of both CD4+ and CD8+ blood T cells was observed from baseline to week 6. Low levels of normalized T-cell clonal expansion were also shown by some nonresponding patients.

The trial excluded patients who had a history of autoimmune disease or were on systemic immunosuppression. In every dose cohort, peripheral blood was drawn for TCR sequencing at baseline, cycle 4 day 1, and cycle 7 day 1. Samples came from an open-label, multicenter, first-in-human phase I dose-escalation trial of ivuxolimab. Adults with locally advanced or metastatic head and neck squamous cell, hepatocellular, melanoma or renal cell carcinoma were enrolled in the trial. CD4+ and CD8+ T cells were sorted separately from peripheral blood before TCR sequencing. Worth noting for this clone: Its antigen specificity is not known. No much larger clonotype is one base removed from it; base qualities were not supplied.

Genomic DNA was isolated from the sorted cells so that the TCRbeta CDR3 region could be sequenced. The immunoSEQ Assay was used for sequencing of TCRbeta CDR3 regions. Entries here come from immuneACCESS through TCRdb and include only in-frame sequences with V and J called. Some clones fail to appear in such tables; in the studies checked, an unresolved V gene covers under half of the shortfall, and the cause of the remainder is unknown. The sample data list tens of thousands of clones, and roughly 90% of these were observed just once. 8% to 10% of the sample lies in the top ten. This receptor was obtained from an adult with an advanced solid tumor such as melanoma, head and neck, liver or kidney cancer. The sequencing here drew on CD4+ or CD8+ T cells sorted from blood, taken in a trial of the OX40 agonist ivuxolimab.

CDR3 reads: CASSWGLAETQYF. The sequenced DNA is TGCGCCAGCAGCTGGGGACTAGCGGAGACCCAGTACTTC. Here the chain combines TRBV5-1 and TRBJ2-5, with 10 bases matching TRBD2. Unmatched junction bases come to 1, with V trimmed by 3 bases and J by 5 bases. Measured from the cysteine to the phenylalanine, the CDR3 is 13 residues long. CDR3 DNA is the only sequence kept; it has 39 bases, read in frame from the first base. Sequences SGHRS (CDR1) and YFSETQ (CDR2) are obtained from the germline V gene.